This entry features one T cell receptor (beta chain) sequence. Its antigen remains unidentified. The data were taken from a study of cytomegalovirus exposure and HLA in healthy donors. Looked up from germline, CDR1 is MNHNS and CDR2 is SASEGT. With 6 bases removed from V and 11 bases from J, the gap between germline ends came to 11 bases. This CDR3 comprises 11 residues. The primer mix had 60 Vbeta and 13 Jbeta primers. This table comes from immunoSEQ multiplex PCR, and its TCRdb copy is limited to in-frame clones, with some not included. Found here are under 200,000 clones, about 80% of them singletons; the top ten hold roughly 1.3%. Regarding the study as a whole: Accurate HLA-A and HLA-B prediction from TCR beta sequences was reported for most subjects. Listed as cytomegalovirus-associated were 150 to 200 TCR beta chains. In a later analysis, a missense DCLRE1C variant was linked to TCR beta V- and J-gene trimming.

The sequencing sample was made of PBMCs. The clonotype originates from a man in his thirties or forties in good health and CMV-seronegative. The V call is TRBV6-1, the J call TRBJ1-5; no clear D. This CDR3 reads CASRETLSQHF. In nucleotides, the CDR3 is TGTGCCAGCAGGGAGACTTTGTCCCAGCATTTT.